The clone carrying this T cell receptor (beta chain) ranks as medium-sized. Genes and germline come from the mouse. The read falls 1 residue short of the CDR3 end, and the missing part is taken from the germline J gene. These data are taken from a study of tissue T cells after allogeneic stem cell transplantation. The protocol was immunoSEQ multiplex PCR, while the TCRdb copy is restricted to in-frame clones and leaves out a portion. Seen here are 5,500 to 7,500 clones, about a third observed once, and the top ten hold approximately 6%. Germline V CDR1 and CDR2: KGHPV, FQNQEV (reference sequence). The CDR3 loop spans 13 amino acids. Trimming shortened V by 4 bases and J by 3 bases, and 7 bases separated the two germline ends. Sample time point: mouse harvest day 14 after allogeneic transplant. Tail vein injection delivered 10^7 T-cell-depleted bone marrow cells and 10^6 splenic CD5+ T cells.

Sequencing used skin. This clonotype originated in a female BALB/c mouse given C57BL/6 T cells with graft-versus-host disease after an allogeneic hematopoietic cell transplant. This chain connects TRBV26 to TRBJ2-1; TRBD1 might be the D (5 bases). CDR3 bases read: TGTGCCAGCAGTCCGACAGTCTATGCTGAGCAGTTC. Translating gives CASSPTVYAEQF. The CDR3 reads in full as CASSPTVYAEQFF.